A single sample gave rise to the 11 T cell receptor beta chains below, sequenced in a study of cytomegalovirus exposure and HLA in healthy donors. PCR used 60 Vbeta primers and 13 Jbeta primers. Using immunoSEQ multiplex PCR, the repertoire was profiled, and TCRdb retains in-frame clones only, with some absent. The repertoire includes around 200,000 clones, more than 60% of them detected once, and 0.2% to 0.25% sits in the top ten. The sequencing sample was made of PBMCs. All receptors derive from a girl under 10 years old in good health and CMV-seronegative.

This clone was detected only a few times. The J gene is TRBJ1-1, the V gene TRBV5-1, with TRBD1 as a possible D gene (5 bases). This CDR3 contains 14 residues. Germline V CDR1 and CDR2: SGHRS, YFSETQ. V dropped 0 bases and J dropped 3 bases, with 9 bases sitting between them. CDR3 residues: CASSLDSGDTEAFF. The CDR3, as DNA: TGCGCCAGCAGCTTGGATTCGGGGGACACTGAAGCTTTCTTT.

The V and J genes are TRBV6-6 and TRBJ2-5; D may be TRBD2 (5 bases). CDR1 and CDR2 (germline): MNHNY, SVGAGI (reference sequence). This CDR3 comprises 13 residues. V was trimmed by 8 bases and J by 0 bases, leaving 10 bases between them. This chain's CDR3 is CASRSGNQETQYF. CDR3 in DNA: TGTGCCAGCCGATCCGGGAACCAAGAGACCCAGTACTTC.

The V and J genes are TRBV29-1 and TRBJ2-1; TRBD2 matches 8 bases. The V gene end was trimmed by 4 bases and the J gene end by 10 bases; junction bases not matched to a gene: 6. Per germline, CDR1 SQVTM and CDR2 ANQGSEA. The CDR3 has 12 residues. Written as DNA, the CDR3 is TGCAGCGTTGTGATAGCGGGACTAGAGCAGTTCTTC. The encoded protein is CSVVIAGLEQFF.

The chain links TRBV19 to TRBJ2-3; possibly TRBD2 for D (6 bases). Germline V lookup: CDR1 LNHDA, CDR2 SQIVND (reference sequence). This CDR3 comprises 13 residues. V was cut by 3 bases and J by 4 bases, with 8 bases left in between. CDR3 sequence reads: CASSIGGADTQYF. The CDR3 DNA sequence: TGTGCCAGTAGTATTGGCGGGGCAGATACGCAGTATTTT.

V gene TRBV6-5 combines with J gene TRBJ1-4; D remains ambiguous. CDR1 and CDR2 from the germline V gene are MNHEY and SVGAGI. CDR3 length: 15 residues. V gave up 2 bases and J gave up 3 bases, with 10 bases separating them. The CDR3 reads CASSYLGDSNEKLFF. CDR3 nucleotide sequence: TGTGCCAGCAGTTACCTGGGAGATTCTAATGAAAAACTGTTTTTT.

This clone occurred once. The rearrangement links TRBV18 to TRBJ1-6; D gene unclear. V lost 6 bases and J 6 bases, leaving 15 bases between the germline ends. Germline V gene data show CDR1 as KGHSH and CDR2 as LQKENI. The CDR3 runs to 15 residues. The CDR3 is CASSTRESGNSPLHF. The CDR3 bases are TGTGCCAGCTCGACTCGGGAATCCGGTAATTCACCCCTCCACTTT.

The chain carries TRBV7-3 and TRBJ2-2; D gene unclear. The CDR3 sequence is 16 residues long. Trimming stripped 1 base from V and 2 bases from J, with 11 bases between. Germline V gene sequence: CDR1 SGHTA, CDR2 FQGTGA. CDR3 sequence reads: CASSLMGSPNTGELFF. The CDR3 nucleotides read TGTGCCAGCAGCTTAATGGGCAGCCCTAACACCGGGGAGCTGTTTTTT.

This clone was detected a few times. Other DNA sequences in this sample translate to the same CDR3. The CDR3 DNA follows: TGTGCCAGCAGTTTAATCCCCTCGACAAGTTTGTTCTTCTACGAGCAGTACTTC. Amino acid sequence: CASSLIPSTSLFFYEQYF. The chain couples TRBV27 to TRBJ2-7, with D hard to call. V lost 2 bases to trimming and J lost 3 bases, with 23 bases between them. CDR1 is MNHEY, CDR2 SMNVEV, per germline (reference sequence). CDR3 length: 18 amino acids.

The CDR3 nucleotides are TGTGCCAGCAGCTTAGGGCGGGGGCTGGAGACCCAGTACTTC. Its translation is CASSLGRGLETQYF. V usage is TRBV11-1 and J usage is TRBJ2-5, with D possibly matching TRBD2 (7 bases). The CDR3 runs to 14 residues. V was trimmed by 1 base and J by 5 bases, leaving 11 bases between them. The germline CDR1 and CDR2 sequences are SGHAT and FQDESV (reference sequence).

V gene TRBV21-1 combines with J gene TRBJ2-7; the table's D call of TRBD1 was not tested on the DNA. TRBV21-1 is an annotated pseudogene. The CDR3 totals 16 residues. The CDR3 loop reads CASSNTLVNQNYEQYF. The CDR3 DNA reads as TGTGCCAGCAGCAATACATTGGTAAACCAGAACTACGAGCAGTACTTC.

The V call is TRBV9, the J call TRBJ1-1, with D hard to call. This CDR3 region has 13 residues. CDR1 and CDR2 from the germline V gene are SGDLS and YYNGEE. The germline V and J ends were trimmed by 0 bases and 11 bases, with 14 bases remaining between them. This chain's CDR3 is CASSVGGSTAAFF. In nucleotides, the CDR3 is TGTGCCAGCAGCGTAGGAGGTTCGACCGCGGCTTTCTTT.